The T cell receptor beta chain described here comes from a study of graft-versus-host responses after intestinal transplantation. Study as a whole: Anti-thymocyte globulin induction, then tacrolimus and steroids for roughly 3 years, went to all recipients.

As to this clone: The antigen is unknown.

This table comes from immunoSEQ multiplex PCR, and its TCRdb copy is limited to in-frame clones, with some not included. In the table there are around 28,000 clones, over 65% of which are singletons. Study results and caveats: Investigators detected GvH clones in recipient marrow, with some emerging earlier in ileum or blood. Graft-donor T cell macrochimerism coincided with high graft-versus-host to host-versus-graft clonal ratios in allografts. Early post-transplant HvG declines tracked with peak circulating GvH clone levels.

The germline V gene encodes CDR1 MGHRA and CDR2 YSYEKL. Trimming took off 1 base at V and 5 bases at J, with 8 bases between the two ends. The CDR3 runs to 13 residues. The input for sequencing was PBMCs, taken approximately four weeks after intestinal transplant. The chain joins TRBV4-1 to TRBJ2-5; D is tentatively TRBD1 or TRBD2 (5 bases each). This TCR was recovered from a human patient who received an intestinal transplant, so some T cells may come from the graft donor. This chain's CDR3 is CASSQGGYETQYF. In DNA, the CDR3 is TGCGCCAGCAGCCAAGGGGGGTATGAGACCCAGTACTTC.